In its sample, the clone carrying this T cell receptor (beta chain) was seen many times. With 2 bases removed from V and 4 bases from J, the gap between germline ends came to 12 bases. Germline-derived CDR1 and CDR2 are SGHDT and YYEEEE. This CDR3 is 14 amino acids long. This sample is part of a study of T cell repertoires in cytomegalovirus infection. TCRdb reprocessed the reads with MiXCR, giving one entry per CDR3 protein. The sample contains tens of thousands of distinct CDR3 sequences, more than 3% of which appear only once. Source material: PBMCs. This TCR was sampled from a human donor in good health (CMV status not recorded). Some clones in this sample may be carry-over from other donors' samples. J is TRBJ1-2 and V is TRBV5-6; a weak D match, TRBD1 (5 bases). The DNA of the CDR3 is TGTGCCAGCAGCTTCGTCAGGGCCCCCTATGGCTACACCTTC. It translates to CASSFVRAPYGYTF. The full variable domain, completed using reference TRBV5-6 and TRBJ1-2, is DAGVTQSPTHLIKTRGQQVTLRCSPKSGHDTVSWYQQALGQGPQFIFQYYEEEERQRGNFPDRFSGHQFPNYSSELNVNALLLGDSALYLCASSFVRAPYGYTFGSGTRLTVV.